A selection of T cell receptor beta chains follows, all from one sample in a study of CD8+CD57+ T cells in acquired aplastic anemia. TCRdb reanalysed the reads using MiXCR and keeps one entry per CDR3 protein. The sample records over 250,000 distinct CDR3 sequences, under 60% being singletons. Sequencing input: sorted CD4+, CD8+, or CD8+CD57+ T cells (not recorded which) from PBMCs. All receptors come from a human donor with aplastic anemia. CDR3s include the opening cysteine and the closing phenylalanine or tryptophan.

j_call: TRBJ1-2; v_call: TRBV5-1; cdr3_aa: CASSLDGALFGGYTF
j_call: TRBJ2-7; v_call: TRBV7-2; cdr3_aa: CASSLGKGLEQYF
j_call: TRBJ2-3; v_call: TRBV5-1; cdr3_aa: CASSLSGTGTSTDTQYF
j_call: TRBJ2-3; v_call: TRBV24-1; cdr3_aa: CATSDPHGTGYWNTQYF
j_call: TRBJ1-6; v_call: TRBV7-2; cdr3_aa: CASSRRQGSSYNSPLHF
j_call: TRBJ1-4; v_call: TRBV10-3; cdr3_aa: CAISEISQPLFF
j_call: TRBJ2-3; v_call: TRBV6-5; cdr3_aa: CASSRDTQYF
j_call: TRBJ2-7; v_call: TRBV6-1; cdr3_aa: CASNPGTYEQYF
j_call: TRBJ2-3; v_call: TRBV7-3; cdr3_aa: CASNPGPVADTQYF
j_call: TRBJ2-5; v_call: TRBV7-2; cdr3_aa: CASSATRKTQYF
j_call: TRBJ2-3; v_call: TRBV20-1; cdr3_aa: CSARVSGTLMVDTQYF
j_call: TRBJ1-1; v_call: TRBV19; cdr3_aa: CASSRWTEAFF
j_call: TRBJ1-1; v_call: TRBV7-2; cdr3_aa: CASSFPGGGEAFF
j_call: TRBJ2-3; v_call: TRBV14; cdr3_aa: CASSQSVTQYF
j_call: TRBJ1-1; v_call: TRBV9; cdr3_aa: CASSVGGIGTEAFF
j_call: TRBJ1-6; v_call: TRBV7-2; cdr3_aa: CASSLNALQNSPLHF
j_call: TRBJ2-1; v_call: TRBV12-3/TRBV12-4; cdr3_aa: CASTMGGSGGEQFF
j_call: TRBJ2-4; v_call: TRBV6-1; cdr3_aa: CASSPRIQYF
j_call: TRBJ1-1; v_call: TRBV7-9; cdr3_aa: CASSFTQQLAFF
j_call: TRBJ1-1; v_call: TRBV14; cdr3_aa: CASTNHRGTEAFF
j_call: TRBJ1-3; v_call: TRBV7-9; cdr3_aa: CASSLEGMSGNTIYF
j_call: TRBJ2-5; v_call: TRBV11-3; cdr3_aa: CASSLGSQEGETQYF
j_call: TRBJ2-7; v_call: TRBV7-2; cdr3_aa: CASSLDDRGSYEQYF
j_call: TRBJ1-2; v_call: TRBV12-3/TRBV12-4; cdr3_aa: CASSIITGGAFGYTF
j_call: TRBJ2-7; v_call: TRBV10-3; cdr3_aa: CAISELTSGRAGYEQYF
j_call: TRBJ1-2; v_call: TRBV20-1; cdr3_aa: CSARTRSYDGYTF
j_call: TRBJ1-3; v_call: TRBV2; cdr3_aa: CASTQQGAGSTIYF
j_call: TRBJ2-1; v_call: TRBV29-1; cdr3_aa: CSVPRHDNEQFF
j_call: TRBJ2-7; v_call: TRBV7-2; cdr3_aa: CASSPSTSRGKEQYF
j_call: TRBJ2-2; v_call: TRBV7-9; cdr3_aa: CASIRSTSENTGELFF
j_call: TRBJ2-7; v_call: TRBV7-6; cdr3_aa: CASSLATSGRSYEQYF
j_call: TRBJ1-6; v_call: TRBV10-3; cdr3_aa: CAISEGAGTADVRSSPLHF
j_call: TRBJ2-5; v_call: TRBV10-3; cdr3_aa: CAISDSGGRSETQYF
j_call: TRBJ1-5; v_call: TRBV3-1; cdr3_aa: CASSQGTGNSNQPQHF
j_call: TRBJ2-7; v_call: TRBV20-1; cdr3_aa: CSASKGSSYEQYF
j_call: TRBJ2-5; v_call: TRBV14; cdr3_aa: CASSQAGILEETQYF